These 9 T cell receptor beta chains were all obtained from the same sample, sequenced in a study of T cells in Graves' hyperthyroidism and ophthalmopathy. Regions amplified from RNA transcripts were the TCR beta CDR3 regions. Carried out on the TCR CDR3, a first-round RT-PCR used the HTBI primer set. TCRdb recomputed calls from the multiplex PCR reads with MiXCR, one row per CDR3 protein. The sample carries approximately 690,000 distinct CDR3 sequences, around 20% recorded once. Sequencing was performed on blood. The origin of the receptors is a man aged 25-40 years with Graves' ophthalmopathy.

The sample holds one count of this clonotype. CDR3 nucleotide sequence: TGCAGCGTTTCCGACAGAAACTATGGCTACACCTTC. Amino acid sequence: CSVSDRNYGYTF. The rearrangement joins TRBV29-1 to TRBJ1-2, with D maybe TRBD1 (5 bases). The CDR3 extends over 12 amino acids. CDR1 is SQVTM, CDR2 ANQGSEA, per germline. V lost 5 bases and J lost 2, with 9 bases in between.

This clonotype was observed a few times. This rearrangement joins TRBV6-5 to TRBJ2-7; D gene uncertain. Per the germline V gene, CDR1 is MNHEY and CDR2 is SVGAGI. The CDR3 runs to 13 residues. Trimming removed 0 bases from V and 6 bases from J, with 9 bases in between. The DNA for the CDR3 is TGTGCCAGCAGTTACTCGGACGCGTCCGAGCAGTACTTC. Translation: CASSYSDASEQYF.

Here the CDR3 DNA reads TGTGCCAGCAGTTTTAGGAGGGGTGGCTACACCTTC. Translation gives CASSFRRGGYTF. The rearrangement uses TRBV28 and TRBJ1-2; TRBD1 is a possible D gene (5 bases). V was clipped by 3 bases and J by 7 bases, with 9 bases between them. Germline CDR1 reads MDHEN; CDR2 reads SYDVKM. This CDR3 contains 12 residues.

The chain carries TRBV30 and TRBJ2-1, with TRBD2 as a possible D gene (6 bases). Trimming removed 4 bases from V and 0 bases from J, with 13 bases in between. Germline V CDR1 and CDR2: GTSNPN, SVGIG (reference sequence). CDR3 size: 15 residues. The CDR3 nucleotides are TGTGCCTGGAAACACGTTAGCGGCTCCTACAATGAGCAGTTCTTC. It codes for CAWKHVSGSYNEQFF.

The chain carries TRBV5-1 and TRBJ2-7; D is undetermined. CDR3 length: 15 residues. In germline, CDR1 is SGHRS, CDR2 YFSETQ. With 5 bases removed from V and 2 bases from J, the gap between germline ends came to 17 bases. The CDR3 loop is CASRDLSSTPYEQYF. DNA for the CDR3: TGCGCCAGCAGAGACCTATCAAGCACTCCCTACGAGCAGTACTTC. Together with reference TRBV5-1 and TRBJ2-7, the CDR3 gives the full variable domain: KAGVTQTPRYLIKTRGQQVTLSCSPISGHRSVSWYQQTPGQGLQFLFEYFSETQRNKGNFPGRFSGRQFSNSRSEMNVSTLELGDSALYLCASRDLSSTPYEQYFGPGTRLTVT.

This clonotype occurred many times. This chain connects TRBV11-1 to TRBJ2-3; a weak D match, TRBD2 (6 bases). The germline gives CDR1 SGHAT, CDR2 FQDESV (reference sequence). The CDR3 contains 14 residues. V was pared by 1 base and J by 3 bases, with 8 bases between. The CDR3 DNA reads as TGTGCCAGCAGCTTAGGCGGGGCTACAGATACGCAGTATTTT. It encodes CASSLGGATDTQYF.

This clonotype was observed a few times. Here the CDR3 DNA reads TGTGCCATCAGTGAGTTCTTAGCGGGAAATCCGAATGCGACCCAGTACTTC. This encodes CAISEFLAGNPNATQYF. The chain is built from TRBV10-3 and TRBJ2-5; 8 nucleotides align to TRBD2. The germline gives CDR1 ENHRY, CDR2 SYGVKD. The length of the CDR3 is 17 residues. V shed 1 base, J shed 7 bases, and the junction held 14 bases outside the gene matches.

In its sample, this clonotype was seen many times. The J gene is TRBJ2-7, the V gene TRBV11-2; maybe TRBD1 (6 bases). The CDR3 contains 16 residues. V was cut by 4 bases and J by 3 bases, with 19 bases left in between. CDR1 and CDR2 (germline): SGHAT, FQNNGV. CDR3 in amino acids: CASSSLTGTELYEQYF. DNA of the CDR3: TGTGCCAGCAGCTCACTTACAGGGACCGAACTCTACGAGCAGTACTTC. The variable domain in full, completed from reference TRBV11-2 and TRBJ2-7, reads EAGVAQSPRYKIIEKRQSVAFWCNPISGHATLYWYQQILGQGPKLLIQFQNNGVVDDSQLPKDRFSAERLKGVDSTLKIQPAKLEDSAVYLCASSSLTGTELYEQYFGPGTRLTVT.

A word on this clonotype: This may be a read error: a much more frequent sequence differs by one nucleotide. The rearrangement links TRBV28 to TRBJ2-1, with D perhaps TRBD2 (5 bases). Trimming pared 8 bases from V and 0 bases from J, leaving 11 bases between. The germline gives CDR1 MDHEN, CDR2 SYDVKM. The CDR3 has 14 residues. The CDR3 DNA follows: TGTGCCAGCGGGAGCGGACCCTCCTACAATGAGCAGTTCTTC. This gives the protein CASGSGPSYNEQFF.